What follows are 21 T cell receptor beta chains derived from one specimen sequenced in a study of blood T cell repertoires in COVID-19 (dated by TCRdb to the early 2020s). Library method: the immunoSEQ multiplex PCR assay. Entries here come from immuneACCESS through TCRdb and include only in-frame sequences with V and J called. Some clones fail to appear in such tables; in the studies checked, an unresolved V gene covers under half of the shortfall, and the cause of the remainder is unknown. Across this sample there are about 250,000 clones, with roughly 86% seen only once. The ten largest make up 1.5% to 2% of the sample. Sequencing was done on a sample of peripheral blood. These receptors originate from a woman aged 55-69 years who had recovered from COVID-19.

This chain joins TRBV7-3 and TRBJ2-7, with 7 bases identical to TRBD2. V gave up 5 bases and J gave up 6 bases; unmatched junction bases: 7. The length of the CDR3 is 13 residues. CDR1 and CDR2 (germline): SGHTA, FQGTGA. The CDR3 protein is CASSARTGGEQYF. The CDR3 DNA is TGTGCCAGCAGCGCCCGGACGGGGGGCGAGCAGTACTTC.

This chain uses TRBV6-2 or TRBV6-3 with TRBJ2-1, with TRBD2 matching over 8 bases. The trim removed 2 bases at V and 2 bases at J, leaving 8 bases unmatched. Germline lookup yields CDR1 MNHEY and CDR2 SVGEGT. CDR3 length: 17 amino acids. CDR3 bases: TGTGCCAGCAGTTACACCCCGGGACTAGGTACCTACAATGAGCAGTTCTTC. This gives the protein CASSYTPGLGTYNEQFF.

CDR3 bases: TGTGCCAGTAGTCCCAGCTGGGGGGGTACGCAGTATTTT. Translation gives CASSPSWGGTQYF. The chain links TRBV19 to TRBJ2-3; 7 positions agree with TRBD2. The trim removed 5 bases at V and 8 bases at J, leaving 7 bases unmatched. The germline V gene encodes CDR1 LNHDA and CDR2 SQIVND (reference sequence). The CDR3 contains 13 residues.

The chain uses TRBV5-1 and TRBJ1-3, with D maybe TRBD1 (5 bases). CDR3 length: 17 amino acids. CDR1 is SGHRS, CDR2 YFSETQ, per germline. V dropped 3 bases and J dropped 0 bases, with 16 bases sitting between them. CDR3 region: CASSWNMDTNSGNTIYF. Written as DNA, the CDR3 is TGCGCCAGCAGCTGGAACATGGACACAAACTCTGGAAACACCATATATTTT.

DNA of the CDR3: TGTGCCAGCAGCTTGGCCTACTGGTCTGCCTCTGGAAACACCATATATTTT. Translated: CASSLAYWSASGNTIYF. This rearrangement joins TRBV5-5 to TRBJ1-3; D gene uncertain. Trimming shortened V by 0 bases and J by 0 bases, and 13 bases separated the two germline ends. Germline CDR1 is SGHKS and CDR2 is YYEKEE (reference sequence). The CDR3 sequence is 17 residues long.

This chain joins TRBV5-1 and TRBJ2-2, with 14 bases identical to TRBD2. The CDR3 extends over 15 amino acids. J gave up 6 bases and V 5 bases, and 3 bases lay outside the gene matches. Germline CDR1 and CDR2: SGHRS and YFSETQ. The CDR3, as DNA: TGCGCCAGCAGTTCGGGACTAGCGGGGGCCGGGGAGCTGTTTTTT. Translating it yields CASSSGLAGAGELFF. The complete variable domain, with remaining parts taken from reference TRBV5-1 and TRBJ2-2, reads KAGVTQTPRYLIKTRGQQVTLSCSPISGHRSVSWYQQTPGQGLQFLFEYFSETQRNKGNFPGRFSGRQFSNSRSEMNVSTLELGDSALYLCASSSGLAGAGELFFGEGSRLTVL.

The V and J genes are TRBV6-5 and TRBJ1-5; perhaps TRBD1 as D (6 bases). V lost 4 bases to trimming and J lost 0 bases, with 10 bases between them. Germline CDR1 reads MNHEY; CDR2 reads SVGAGI. The CDR3 consists of 15 residues. The CDR3 DNA reads as TGTGCCAGCAGTTTCTCGGACAGTAGCAATCAGCCCCAGCATTTT. Amino acids: CASSFSDSSNQPQHF.

This rearrangement joins TRBV23-1 to TRBJ1-1; D possibly corresponds to TRBD1 (6 bases). TRBV23-1 counts as an open reading frame of uncertain function. V was shortened by 5 bases and J by 11 bases, with 9 bases between the two germline ends. The CDR3 spans 10 residues. CDR3 sequence (DNA): TGCGCCAGCAGTGGCGGGGGCGCTTTCTTT. This encodes CASSGGGAFF.

V is TRBV15 and J is TRBJ1-1; D perhaps matches TRBD1 (5 bases). The germline V gene has CDR1 LNHNV and CDR2 YYDKDF (reference sequence). V lost 8 bases and J 0 bases, leaving 13 bases between the germline ends. This CDR3 is 14 amino acids long. CDR3 in amino acids: CATARGGVNTEAFF. CDR3 in DNA: TGTGCCACCGCCCGGGGGGGAGTGAACACTGAAGCTTTCTTT.

The chain recombines TRBV6-5 with TRBJ1-6; D unclear. The V end lost 2 bases, the J end lost 5 bases, and 7 bases lay between the germline ends. The germline V gene encodes CDR1 MNHEY and CDR2 SVGAGI. This CDR3 contains 14 residues. The CDR3 sequence: CASSYGGDNSPLHF. The CDR3 DNA sequence: TGTGCCAGCAGTTACGGAGGTGATAATTCACCCCTCCACTTT.

This CDR3 is CASRVDSGYGYTF. The CDR3 DNA reads as TGTGCCAGCAGGGTAGACAGTGGCTATGGCTACACCTTC. The chain recombines TRBV6-5 with TRBJ1-2; TRBD1 might be the D (5 bases). The CDR3 runs to 13 residues. Germline lookup yields CDR1 MNHEY and CDR2 SVGAGI. V shed 6 bases and J shed 4 bases, with 12 bases lying between them.

In this sample, this clone turned up once. The genes are TRBV13 and TRBJ2-2; tentatively, D is TRBD1 (6 bases). This CDR3 comprises 14 residues. CDR1 and CDR2 from the germline V gene are PRHDT and FYEKMQ (reference sequence). Trimming pared 5 bases from V and 0 bases from J, leaving 7 bases between. CDR3 loop: CASSRTANTGELFF. The DNA for the CDR3 is TGTGCCAGCAGCAGGACAGCGAACACCGGGGAGCTGTTTTTT.

The rearrangement uses TRBV29-1 and TRBJ1-2; the D gene is possibly TRBD1 (5 bases). Trimming took off 6 bases at V and 6 bases at J, with 17 bases between the two ends. Germline assignment: CDR1 SQVTM and CDR2 ANQGSEA. The CDR3 covers 13 residues. In DNA, the CDR3 is TGCAGCGTAAACAGCGGGGGGTGGGATGGCTACACCTTC. Encoded protein: CSVNSGGWDGYTF.

The chain couples TRBV6-6 to TRBJ2-5, with TRBD2 as a possible D gene (6 bases). This CDR3 spans 14 amino acids. Germline-derived CDR1 and CDR2 are MNHNY and SVGAGI (reference sequence). Trimming took 6 bases from V and 0 from J, leaving 11 bases between them. CDR3 protein: CASSRRGYQETQYF. The CDR3 DNA sequence: TGTGCCAGCAGCCGGAGGGGTTACCAAGAGACCCAGTACTTC.

The rearrangement joins TRBV9 to TRBJ1-2, with TRBD1 as a possible D gene (5 bases). Germline CDR1 reads SGDLS; CDR2 reads YYNGEE. The CDR3 is 13 residues long. V gave up 7 bases and J gave up 3 bases, with 13 bases separating them. The CDR3 DNA is TGTGCCAGCTCCAGGGTCGGTGACTATGGCTACACCTTC. Its protein product is CASSRVGDYGYTF.

The chain joins TRBV7-6 to TRBJ1-2; D gene ambiguous. V was shortened by 3 bases and J by 8 bases, with 13 bases between the two germline ends. CDR3 length: 13 residues. Germline CDR1 and CDR2: SGHVS and FNYEAQ. CDR3 in DNA: TGTGCCAGCAGCTTGGGCGCCGAGGGAGGCTACACCTTC. Protein: CASSLGAEGGYTF.

This chain joins TRBV29-1 and TRBJ2-2, with D possibly matching TRBD2 (6 bases). V lost 7 bases and J 2 bases, leaving 17 bases between the germline ends. The germline gives CDR1 SQVTM, CDR2 ANQGSEA. CDR3 length: 15 amino acids. CDR3 region: CSGGEQSSNTGELFF. DNA of the CDR3: TGCAGCGGGGGGGAGCAGAGCTCTAACACCGGGGAGCTGTTTTTT.

CDR3 sequence reads: CARVRDNYNEQFF. The DNA of the CDR3 is TGTGCCAGAGTCCGGGACAACTACAATGAGCAGTTCTTC. This chain joins TRBV7-5 and TRBJ2-1; TRBD1 is taken as the D call from the table, unchecked against the DNA. TRBV7-5 is an annotated pseudogene. The CDR3 length is 13 residues.

The V call is TRBV15, the J call TRBJ2-2; D might be TRBD1 (5 bases). This CDR3 has 15 amino acids. V lost 5 bases to trimming and J lost 7 bases, with 17 bases between them. The V gene's germline CDR1 is LNHNV and CDR2 YYDKDF (reference sequence). The DNA for the CDR3 is TGTGCCACCAGCCCATCGAATAGCAGGGTCGGGGAGCTGTTTTTT. Protein sequence: CATSPSNSRVGELFF.

This chain uses TRBV6-5 with TRBJ2-1; weak D call: TRBD1 (6 bases). Germline lookup yields CDR1 MNHEY and CDR2 SVGAGI. Trimming shortened V by 2 bases and J by 7 bases, and 9 bases separated the two germline ends. The CDR3 runs 13 residues. The chain's CDR3 is CASSYTTGNEQFF. The DNA of the CDR3 is TGTGCCAGCAGTTACACTACAGGGAATGAGCAGTTCTTC.

V is TRBV4-1 and J is TRBJ2-7; a weak D match, TRBD1 (5 bases). The CDR3 runs 14 residues. Germline V gene data show CDR1 as MGHRA and CDR2 as YSYEKL. V lost 1 base to trimming and J lost 0 bases, with 7 bases between them. The CDR3 bases are TGCGCCAGCAGCCAAGGACAGAGCTCCTACGAGCAGTACTTC. This encodes CASSQGQSSYEQYF.